The clone carrying this T cell receptor (beta chain) was detected ten times or more. There are 17 residues in the CDR3. Per the germline V gene, CDR1 is MNHEY and CDR2 is SMNVEV (reference sequence). V lost 4 bases to trimming and J lost 4 bases; unmatched junction nucleotides: 14. The sample belongs to a study of T-cell reconstitution after alpha-beta-depleted transplantation in children. Preparing the TCRbeta library involved the use of unique molecular identifiers. TCRdb processed the PCR reads anew with MiXCR; each CDR3 protein has one entry. In the table there are 750,000 to 950,000 distinct CDR3 sequences, around 15% of which are singletons.

V and J are TRBV27 and TRBJ2-7; 9 nucleotides line up with TRBD2. The clonotype was recovered from a male patient aged 10 to 17 who had a stem cell transplant for acute lymphoblastic leukemia, so the T cells may come from the graft donor. Here the sequenced sample was PBMCs, mostly from graft donor cells, taken 360 days after TCRalphabeta/CD19-depleted stem cell transplant. CDR3 sequence (DNA): TGTGCCAGCAGTTCCCTTAGGTACCAGCGGGAGGTTTACGAGCAGTACTTC. It yields the protein CASSSLRYQREVYEQYF.